The TCR beta chain under discussion was sequenced for a study of cytomegalovirus exposure and HLA in healthy donors. Study-wide context: Among the approximately 400 donors who were genotyped, 81% fell in the genetic ancestry cluster that is associated with self-reported Caucasian donors.

This CDR3 is 20 amino acids long. Notes on the study in general: As immune exposure information, only CMV serostatus was available. Researchers reportedly found TCR beta sequences accurately predicted most subjects' HLA-A and HLA-B alleles.

Notes on this clone: Its antigen remains unknown.

The PCR contained 60 Vbeta and 13 Jbeta primers. Repertoires were generated with immunoSEQ multiplex PCR, while TCRdb's copy carries only in-frame clones and drops some. The sample consists of roughly 190,000 clones, roughly 80% of them appearing once. The receptor was derived from a female donor in good health and CMV-seronegative. V usage is TRBV21-1 and J usage is TRBJ2-5; the D call of TRBD1 is as the table states it, not checked on the DNA. TRBV21-1 is a documented pseudogene. The material sequenced was PBMCs. CDR3 bases: TGTGCCAGCAGCCTAGGAGGGGGACGACAGGGGGGTGAGTCGCGAGAGACCCAGTACTTC. It translates to CASSLGGGRQGGESRETQYF.